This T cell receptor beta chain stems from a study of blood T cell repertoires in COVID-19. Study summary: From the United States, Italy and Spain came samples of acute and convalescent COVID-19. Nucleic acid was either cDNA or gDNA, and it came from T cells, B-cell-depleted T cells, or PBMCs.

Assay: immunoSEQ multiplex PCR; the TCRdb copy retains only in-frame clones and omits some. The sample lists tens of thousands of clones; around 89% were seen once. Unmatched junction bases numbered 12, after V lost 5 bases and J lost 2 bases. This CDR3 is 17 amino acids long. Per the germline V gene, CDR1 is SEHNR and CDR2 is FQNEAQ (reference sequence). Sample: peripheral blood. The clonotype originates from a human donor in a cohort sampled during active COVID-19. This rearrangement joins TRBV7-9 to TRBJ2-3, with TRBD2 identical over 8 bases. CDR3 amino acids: CASSKRGAGVFTDTQYF. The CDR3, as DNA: TGTGCCAGCAGCAAACGGGGAGCGGGAGTGTTCACAGATACGCAGTATTTT. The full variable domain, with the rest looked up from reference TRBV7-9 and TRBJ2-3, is DTGVSQNPRHKITKRGQNVTFRCDPISEHNRLYWYRQTLGQGPEFLTYFQNEAQLEKSRLLSDRFSAERPKGSFSTLEIQRTEQGDSAMYLCASSKRGAGVFTDTQYFGPGTRLTVL.